This T cell receptor (beta chain) was recorded in a study of control samples from healthy donors and cancer patients. The data were produced by immunoSEQ multiplex PCR, yet TCRdb's version contains in-frame clones alone and is incomplete. The profile covers around 94,000 clones, with roughly nine tenths appearing a single time and 1.3% taken by the ten largest. The sample taken for sequencing was blood. The receptor was derived from a woman aged 45 to 65 in good health.

CDR3 DNA sequence: TGTGCCAGCAGCTTAGTAGGGGGGCAGAGCTCCTACAATGAGCAGTTCTTC. It is translated as CASSLVGGQSSYNEQFF. The V call is TRBV7-2, the J call TRBJ2-1, with D tentatively TRBD1 or TRBD2 (6 bases each). Germline lookup yields CDR1 SGHTA and CDR2 FQGNSA. CDR3 size: 17 residues. V lost 1 base, J lost 0 bases, and 13 bases lay in between.